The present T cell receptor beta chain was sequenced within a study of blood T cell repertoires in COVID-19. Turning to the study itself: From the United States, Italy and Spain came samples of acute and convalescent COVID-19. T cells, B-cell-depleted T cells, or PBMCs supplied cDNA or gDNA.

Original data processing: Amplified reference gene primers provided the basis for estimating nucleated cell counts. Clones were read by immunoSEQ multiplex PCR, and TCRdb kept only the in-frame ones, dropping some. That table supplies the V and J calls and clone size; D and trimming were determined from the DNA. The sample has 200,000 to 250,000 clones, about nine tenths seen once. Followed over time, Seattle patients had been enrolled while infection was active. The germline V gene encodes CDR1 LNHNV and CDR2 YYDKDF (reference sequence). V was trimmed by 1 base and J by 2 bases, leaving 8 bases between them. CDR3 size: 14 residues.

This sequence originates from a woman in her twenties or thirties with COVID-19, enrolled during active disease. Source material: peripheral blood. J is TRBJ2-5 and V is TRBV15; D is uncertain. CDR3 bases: TGTGCCACCAGCAGAGGTGTAAATCAAGAGACCCAGTACTTC. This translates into CATSRGVNQETQYF.